The present entry profiles one T cell receptor beta chain with its context. Its antigen is not identified. These data originate in a study of beta chain features in type 1 diabetes. The study reverse transcribed the entire isolated RNA, so it sequenced expressed TCRB transcripts. The method was immunoSEQ multiplex PCR; TCRdb's version includes in-frame clones alone and lacks a portion of them. The sample yields about 640,000 clones, over 10% seen once. CD45RO/CCR7/CD25/CD127/CD95/CD27 staining was used to isolate CD4+ naive, central memory, regulatory and stem cell-like memory cells by sorting. Study-wide points: Cells carrying high TCR expression could end up over-represented when cDNA is sequenced. Across all four CD4+ subsets, people with type 1 diabetes showed modestly shorter TCRB CDR3s. Naive, central memory and Treg TCRB repertoires seemed to resemble each other more closely in patients than they did in healthy donors.

This receptor was taken from a man aged 25 to 45 with type 1 diabetes. Material: naive CD4+ T cells from blood.

CDR3 sequence (DNA): TGCGCCAGCAGCCAAGAAAGGGACAGGGTCTATGGCTACACCTTC. The encoded protein is CASSQERDRVYGYTF. The gene calls are TRBV4-3 and TRBJ1-2; 9 bases fit TRBD1. The CDR3 consists of 15 residues. Per germline, CDR1 LGHNA and CDR2 YSLEER. After removal of 0 bases from V and 4 bases from J, the junction contained 3 bases not matched to a gene.